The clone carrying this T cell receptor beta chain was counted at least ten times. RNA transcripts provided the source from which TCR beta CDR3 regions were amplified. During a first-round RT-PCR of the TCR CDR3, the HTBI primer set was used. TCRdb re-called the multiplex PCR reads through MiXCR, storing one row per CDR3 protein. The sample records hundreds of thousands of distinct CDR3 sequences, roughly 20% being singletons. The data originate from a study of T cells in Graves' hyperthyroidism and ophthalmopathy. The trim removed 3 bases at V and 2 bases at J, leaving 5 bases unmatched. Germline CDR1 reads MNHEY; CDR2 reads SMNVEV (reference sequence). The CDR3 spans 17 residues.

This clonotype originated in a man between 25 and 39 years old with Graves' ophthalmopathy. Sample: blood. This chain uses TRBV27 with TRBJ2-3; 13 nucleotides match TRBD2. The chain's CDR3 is CASSFGGLAGDTDTQYF. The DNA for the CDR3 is TGTGCCAGCAGTTTTGGTGGACTAGCGGGAGACACAGATACGCAGTATTTT.